The 14 T cell receptor beta chains in this list originate from one sample, sequenced in a study of molecular identifiers for immune sequencing clone quantification. TCRdb itself ran the PCR reads through MiXCR, one entry per CDR3 protein. The sample consists of about half a million distinct CDR3 sequences, 20% to 25% of them appearing once. Sequencing was carried out using naive CD8+ T cells from blood, with Jurkat cell RNA spiked in. Subset of the sample: FACS-sorted CD8+CD4-CCR7+CD45RA+ naive T cells. These receptors were obtained from a human donor in good health. Some libraries in this study had Jurkat cell RNA spiked in.

The table lists this clonotype with many counts. The chain combines TRBV5-1 with TRBJ2-7, with 8 bases aligning to TRBD1. Per germline, CDR1 SGHRS and CDR2 YFSETQ. V was pared by 4 bases and J by 6 bases, with 6 bases of the junction left unmatched. The CDR3 is made up of 13 amino acids. The CDR3 is CASSLKGTGEQYF. CDR3 DNA: TGCGCCAGCAGCCTAAAAGGGACAGGCGAGCAGTACTTC.

This clonotype has only a few counts. The chain combines TRBV28 with TRBJ2-5; possibly TRBD1 or TRBD2 for D (5 bases each). CDR1 MDHEN and CDR2 SYDVKM come from the germline V gene. With 2 bases removed from V and 5 bases from J, the gap between germline ends came to 15 bases. This CDR3 is 15 amino acids long. The CDR3 nucleotides read TGTGCCAGCAGTTTACCGGGACGCCCTCGGGAGACCCAGTACTTC. Translation: CASSLPGRPRETQYF.

V and J are TRBV5-1 and TRBJ2-3, with D tentatively TRBD1 (5 bases). The CDR3 has 16 amino acids. Trimming stripped 5 bases from V and 1 base from J, with 17 bases between. The germline V gene has CDR1 SGHRS and CDR2 YFSETQ. Written as DNA, the CDR3 is TGCGCCAGCAGAGATCAGGGAAAGGACCGCACAGATACGCAGTATTTT. The encoded protein is CASRDQGKDRTDTQYF.

With regard to this clonotype: A much larger clone is a single base away; this may be a read error. The V call is TRBV4-1, the J call TRBJ2-1; D may be TRBD2 (6 bases). The CDR3 has 17 amino acids. Germline V lookup: CDR1 MGHRA, CDR2 YSYEKL. The CDR3 nucleotides read TGCGCCAGCAGCCAAGAGAGTTACGGGACTGACTACAATGAGCAGCTCTTC. Its protein is CASSQESYGTDYNEQLF.

The chain recombines TRBV9 with TRBJ1-4; D may be TRBD1 (6 bases). Germline V gives CDR1 SGDLS, CDR2 YYNGEE. The CDR3 consists of 15 residues. Trimming took off 0 bases at V and 4 bases at J, with 10 bases between the two ends. CDR3 loop: CASSVAGDNNEKLFF. DNA of the CDR3: TGTGCCAGCAGCGTAGCAGGGGACAATAATGAAAAACTGTTTTTT.

This clonotype showed up just a few times. V usage is TRBV5-6 and J usage is TRBJ2-7; D may be TRBD2 (6 bases). Germline lookup yields CDR1 SGHDT and CDR2 YYEEEE. The CDR3 loop spans 13 amino acids. V was trimmed by 0 bases and J by 5 bases, leaving 9 bases between them. CDR3 in amino acids: CASSLASANEQYF. CDR3 in DNA: TGTGCCAGCAGCTTGGCTAGCGCCAACGAGCAGTACTTC. Looking up the rest from reference TRBV5-6 and TRBJ2-7 gives the full variable domain: DAGVTQSPTHLIKTRGQQVTLRCSPKSGHDTVSWYQQALGQGPQFIFQYYEEEERQRGNFPDRFSGHQFPNYSSELNVNALLLGDSALYLCASSLASANEQYFGPGTRLTVT.

This clonotype was detected only once. This chain joins TRBV7-9 and TRBJ2-5, with D tentatively TRBD1 (5 bases). The CDR3 totals 13 residues. The V gene's germline CDR1 is SEHNR and CDR2 FQNEAQ (reference sequence). V was shortened by 7 bases and J by 3 bases, with 12 bases between the two germline ends. The CDR3 region has the DNA TGTGCCAGCACCATAGGGGCAGAAGAGACCCAGTACTTC. Amino acid sequence: CASTIGAEETQYF.

J is TRBJ1-1 and V is TRBV6-1; D gene unclear. Germline lookup yields CDR1 MNHNS and CDR2 SASEGT. The ends were cut back, 2 bases at V and 0 bases at J, with 10 bases in the middle. CDR3 length: 15 residues. The DNA of the CDR3 is TGTGCCAGCAGTGAATGGCCAGACTTGAACACTGAAGCTTTCTTT. Its translation: CASSEWPDLNTEAFF.

The chain combines TRBV11-1 with TRBJ2-7; D might be TRBD1 (6 bases). V lost 5 bases, J lost 2 bases, and 13 bases lay in between. Germline CDR1 is SGHAT and CDR2 is FQDESV (reference sequence). The CDR3 extends over 14 amino acids. The CDR3 region is CASSPVDSTYEQYF. The CDR3 nucleotides are TGTGCCAGCAGCCCAGTGGACAGCACCTACGAGCAGTACTTC. The full variable domain, completed using reference TRBV11-1 and TRBJ2-7, is EAEVAQSPRYKITEKSQAVAFWCDPISGHATLYWYRQILGQGPELLVQFQDESVVDDSQLPKDRFSAERLKGVDSTLKIQPAELGDSAMYLCASSPVDSTYEQYFGPGTRLTVT.

For this clonotype: A junction end diverges from the germline sequence, so it may reflect a read error. The rearrangement joins TRBV6-2 or TRBV6-3 to TRBJ2-1; 8 bases match TRBD2. The germline V gene encodes CDR1 MNHEY and CDR2 SVGEGT. There are 16 residues in the CDR3. The chain's CDR3 is CAGSYPRTSNTNEQFF. Written as DNA, the CDR3 is TGTGCCGGCAGTTACCCTCGGACTAGCAATACCAATGAGCAGTTCTTC.

In its sample, this clonotype was seen many times. This chain uses TRBV5-1 with TRBJ1-1; D not resolved. Germline V gene data show CDR1 as SGHRS and CDR2 as YFSETQ. CDR3 size: 14 residues. V lost 2 bases to trimming and J lost 2 bases, with 10 bases between them. The DNA of the CDR3 is TGCGCCAGCAGCTTTTCAGTATCTAACACTGAAGCTTTCTTT. It is translated as CASSFSVSNTEAFF.

This clonotype was observed many times. The V and J genes are TRBV2 and TRBJ2-7; 7 nucleotides line up with TRBD2. The CDR3 runs to 16 residues. V dropped 2 bases and J dropped 2; count of bases not matched to a gene: 9. Germline V CDR1 and CDR2: SNHLY, FYNNEI. CDR3 amino acids: CASSEKEGGGAYEQYF. Written as DNA, the CDR3 is TGTGCCAGCAGTGAAAAAGAGGGCGGGGGAGCCTACGAGCAGTACTTC.

This clonotype occurred many times. This chain joins TRBV6-1 and TRBJ2-7; D could derive from TRBD1 or TRBD2 (5 bases each). V was pared by 10 bases and J by 2 bases, with 15 bases between. The CDR3 runs to 13 residues. Germline V gene sequence: CDR1 MNHNS, CDR2 SASEGT. The CDR3 is CAIFRGTTYEQYF. DNA of the CDR3: TGTGCCATCTTCCGGGGCACAACCTACGAGCAGTACTTC.

This clonotype was picked up many times. The V and J genes are TRBV19 and TRBJ2-7; 10 bases align to TRBD1. Trimming removed 1 base from V and 2 bases from J; junction bases left unmatched: 2. The CDR3 is 15 amino acids. Germline values: CDR1 LNHDA, CDR2 SQIVND (reference sequence). This chain's CDR3 is CASSIGTGGTYEQYF. CDR3 bases: TGTGCCAGTAGTATAGGGACAGGGGGAACCTACGAGCAGTACTTC.